Listed below are T cell receptor beta chains from one sample, sequenced in a study of regulatory T cells in long-lasting Graves disease. TCRdb used MiXCR to reprocess the multiplex PCR reads, holding one entry per CDR3 protein. The data show about 460,000 distinct CDR3 sequences, around 15% seen once. The sample was also reused in another study, on T cells in Graves' hyperthyroidism and ophthalmopathy.

The sequenced sample was peripheral blood mononuclear cells (PBMCs), obtained at new diagnosis, from a patient treated with antithyroid drugs. Receptors were obtained from a woman between 50 and 59 years old with Graves disease. CDR3s include the opening cysteine and the closing phenylalanine or tryptophan. The order of the fields is V gene, D gene, J gene, clone size, CDR3 DNA, CDR3 protein. The D gene is left open where the match is weak. Clone size appears in some rows only: once, few, many, or a class for an expanded clone.

TRBV27	-	TRBJ2-1	many	TGTGCCAGCAGGGCGGGGAATTACAATGAGCAGTTCTTC	CASRAGNYNEQFF
TRBV12-3/TRBV12-4	TRBD2	TRBJ2-5	many	TGTGCCAGCAGTCCTCCCGGCCCGCTAGCGGGAGGCCTCCAAGAGACCCAGTACTTC	CASSPPGPLAGGLQETQYF
TRBV29-1	TRBD2	TRBJ2-5	few	TGCAGCGTTGACGGGGGGGAAGAGACCCAGTACTTC	CSVDGGEETQYF
TRBV18	TRBD1	TRBJ2-5	few	TGTGCCAGCTCAGACTGGGGACAGGGGGACCAAGAGACCCAGTACTTC	CASSDWGQGDQETQYF
TRBV7-9	TRBD1	TRBJ1-3	few	TGTGCCAGCAGCTCCCCACACAGGGGAGTATCCTCTGGAAACACCATATATTTT	CASSSPHRGVSSGNTIYF
TRBV2	-	TRBJ1-5	few	TGTGCCAGCAGTGAAGGTGGGGTCATTCAGCCCCAGCATTTT	CASSEGGVIQPQHF
TRBV2	-	TRBJ2-1	many	TGTGCCAGGAGGTCGCTAGGGGTAATGGACAATGAGCAGTTCTTC	CARRSLGVMDNEQFF
TRBV3-1	TRBD1	TRBJ2-6	few	TGTGCCAGCAGCCAACGGGCTCTGAGACAGGGGGCCTATACTGGGGCCAACGTCCTGACTTTC	CASSQRALRQGAYTGANVLTF
TRBV30	-	TRBJ2-7	many	TGTGCCTGGAGTAGGGCTTTCGCCGAGCAGTACTTC	CAWSRAFAEQYF
TRBV7-9	TRBD1	TRBJ2-7	many	TGTGCCAGCAGGCTTGGGACAGCCTACGAGCAGTACTTC	CASRLGTAYEQYF
TRBV24-1	TRBD1	TRBJ2-2	few	TGTGCCACCAGTTCGGACAGGGGTAACACCGGGGAGCTGTTTTTT	CATSSDRGNTGELFF
TRBV11-2	-	TRBJ2-2	-	TGTGCCAGCAGCTTAAAGGACAGTAATTCCGGGGAGCTGTTTTTT	CASSLKDSNSGELFF
TRBV6-1	-	TRBJ2-5	-	TGTGCCATAAAGGGGGGGGTCGAAGAGACCCAGTACTTC	CAIKGGVEETQYF
TRBV18	-	TRBJ1-5	-	TGTGCCAGCTCAACATATCCGACAGGTCCCGACAATCAGCCCCAGCATTTT	CASSTYPTGPDNQPQHF
TRBV29-1	-	TRBJ1-1	many	TGCAGCGTTAGGGCTTTGGCGGGGGACACTGAAGCTTTCTTT	CSVRALAGDTEAFF
TRBV30	TRBD2	TRBJ2-3	many	TGTGCCTGGAGCCCCCTAGCGGGAGGACGGACAGATACGCAGTATTTT	CAWSPLAGGRTDTQYF
TRBV6-1	TRBD1	TRBJ2-7	-	TGTGCCAGCAGGACCGACAGGGGGGCATCCTACGAGCAGTACTTC	CASRTDRGASYEQYF
TRBV27	-	TRBJ1-6	many	TGTGCCAGCAGTTTCCGGGACATGGGTTCACCCCTCCACTTT	CASSFRDMGSPLHF
TRBV10-3	-	TRBJ2-1	many	TGTGCCATCAGCCCTGGGGGCTACAATGAGCAGTTCTTC	CAISPGGYNEQFF
TRBV12-3/TRBV12-4	-	TRBJ2-7	many	TGTGCCAGCAGGTCTACCTGGACAGGAGGGATCTCCTACGAGCAGTACTTC	CASRSTWTGGISYEQYF
TRBV6-5	TRBD2	TRBJ2-1	-	TGTGCCAGCAGTTACCGTTCTAGCGGAGGCAATGAGCAGTTCTTC	CASSYRSSGGNEQFF
TRBV10-3	-	TRBJ1-5	few	TGTGCCATCAGTGGAAATGGGGATCAGCCCCAGCATTTT	CAISGNGDQPQHF
TRBV2	-	TRBJ1-2	many	TGTGCCAGCAGTGAGGGGATCTACTATGGCTACACCTTC	CASSEGIYYGYTF
TRBV5-1	-	TRBJ2-3	many	TGCGCCAGCAGCTTCTTTGAAGGCACAGATACGCAGTATTTT	CASSFFEGTDTQYF
TRBV6-1	-	TRBJ1-1	many	TGTGCCAGCAGCCCCGGGGACCGTACGAACACTGAAGCTTTCTTT	CASSPGDRTNTEAFF
TRBV10-1	TRBD2	TRBJ2-7	few	TGCGCCAGCAGTGCCGGACTAGCGGGAGGTGACGAGCAGTACTTC	CASSAGLAGGDEQYF
TRBV4-1	-	TRBJ2-3	-	TGCGCCAGCAGCCCCCCAGGGAGGCCAGATACGCAGTATTTT	CASSPPGRPDTQYF
TRBV4-1	TRBD2	TRBJ2-1	few	TGCGCCAGCAGCCGCGTAGCGGGAGGGTTGAATGAGCAGTTCTTC	CASSRVAGGLNEQFF
TRBV7-6	-	TRBJ2-7	few	TGTGCCAGCAGCTTTTCCGGGCCGCCTTCCTACAAGCAGTACTTC	CASSFSGPPSYKQYF
TRBV19	TRBD1	TRBJ1-1	many	TGTGCCAGTAGTATCCCCGGGACAGGAAACACTGAAGCTTTCTTT	CASSIPGTGNTEAFF
TRBV28	-	TRBJ1-2	many	TGTGCCAGCAGTTTATTTAGGCCTTTATCTATTTCAACTCGGGGTGGGAGGACTGGCTACACCTTC	CASSLFRPLSISTRGGRTGYTF
TRBV5-1	-	TRBJ2-7	-	TGCGCCAGCAGCTTGGTGTCCGAGGGCCTCTACGAGCAGTACTTC	CASSLVSEGLYEQYF
TRBV7-2	-	TRBJ2-4	-	TGTGCCAGCAGCCCATCACAGGGGATGGCGCCGGGAGTTCGGTACTTC	CASSPSQGMAPGVRYF
TRBV5-1	-	TRBJ2-7	many	TGCGCCAGCAGCTTGGTCTTCGGAGAACCCTACGAGCAGTACTTC	CASSLVFGEPYEQYF
TRBV10-3	TRBD1	TRBJ2-7	many	TGTGCCATCGGAAAGATTGGACAGGTTCCTACCTACGAGCAGTACTTC	CAIGKIGQVPTYEQYF
TRBV7-2	-	TRBJ2-3	many	TGTGCCAGCAGCCAGGGCCTTAGCCCAGATACGCAGTATTTT	CASSQGLSPDTQYF
TRBV7-9	TRBD1	TRBJ1-2	many	TGTGCCAGCAGCGGGCGACAGGGGGCGGGCTATGGCTACACCTTC	CASSGRQGAGYGYTF
TRBV3-1	-	TRBJ1-1	many	TGTGCCAGCAGCCAAGATTACGGGGGGAACACTGAAGCTTTCTTT	CASSQDYGGNTEAFF
TRBV20-1	-	TRBJ1-1	-	TGCAGTGCTAGAAGGTCGGGGATGAACACTGAAGCTTTCTTT	CSARRSGMNTEAFF
TRBV28	-	TRBJ1-3	few	TGTGCCAGCAGAGGGGGGGGCTCTGGAAACACCATATATTTT	CASRGGGSGNTIYF
TRBV19	-	TRBJ2-2	-	TGTGCCAGTAGTATTGGCTGGAACACCGGGGAGCTGTTTTTT	CASSIGWNTGELFF
TRBV18	-	TRBJ1-5	many	TGTGCCAGCTCAGCCGGGACCGAGAATCAGCCCCAGCATTTT	CASSAGTENQPQHF
TRBV7-8	-	TRBJ2-5	many	TGTGCCAGCAGCTTAGTGAGCATGTTCAGGAGCCTAAAAGAGACCCAGTACTTC	CASSLVSMFRSLKETQYF
TRBV7-2	TRBD2	TRBJ2-7	many	TGTGCCAGCAGCCAGGGACTAGCGGGAGTTTGGGAGCAGTACTTC	CASSQGLAGVWEQYF
TRBV12-3/TRBV12-4	-	TRBJ2-7	many	TGTGCCAGCAGTTTAGAGATCGACTCCATCTACGAGCAGTACTTC	CASSLEIDSIYEQYF
TRBV12-3/TRBV12-4	-	TRBJ1-2	many	TGTGCCAGCAGTTTAAGAGGGCTAGCTAACTATGGCTACACCTTC	CASSLRGLANYGYTF
TRBV3-1	-	TRBJ2-7	many	TGTGCCAGCAGCCAATTTGGAGGGAAAACCTACGAGCAGTACTTC	CASSQFGGKTYEQYF
TRBV20-1	TRBD2	TRBJ2-5	-	TGCAGTGCTGCCATTCCAGCGGGAGAATCCGAGACCCAGTACTTC	CSAAIPAGESETQYF
TRBV6-4	-	TRBJ1-4	-	TGTGCCAGCAGCCCCAGACCCGCAGAAAAACTGTTTTTT	CASSPRPAEKLFF
TRBV3-1	-	TRBJ2-1	many	TGTGCCAGCAGCCAAGAGATCGGGATCAATGAGCAGTTCTTC	CASSQEIGINEQFF
TRBV2	TRBD2	TRBJ2-7	many	TGTGCCACGAGGGTAGCGGGAGCCACCTACGAGCAGTACTTC	CATRVAGATYEQYF
TRBV18	TRBD2	TRBJ2-7	-	TGTGCCAGCTCACCCCAGGGAGCGGGAGGGCTCGAGCAGTACTTC	CASSPQGAGGLEQYF
TRBV20-1	-	TRBJ2-3	-	TGCAGTACTAGATTCGAGGGAAGGGATACGCAGTATTTT	CSTRFEGRDTQYF
TRBV10-1	-	TRBJ2-1	-	TGCGCCAGCAGTGACGCCCGACTAGTTGGATACAATGAGCAGTTCTTC	CASSDARLVGYNEQFF
TRBV10-3	-	TRBJ1-5	few	TGTGCCATTTCGGACTATAGCAATCAGCCCCAGCATTTT	CAISDYSNQPQHF